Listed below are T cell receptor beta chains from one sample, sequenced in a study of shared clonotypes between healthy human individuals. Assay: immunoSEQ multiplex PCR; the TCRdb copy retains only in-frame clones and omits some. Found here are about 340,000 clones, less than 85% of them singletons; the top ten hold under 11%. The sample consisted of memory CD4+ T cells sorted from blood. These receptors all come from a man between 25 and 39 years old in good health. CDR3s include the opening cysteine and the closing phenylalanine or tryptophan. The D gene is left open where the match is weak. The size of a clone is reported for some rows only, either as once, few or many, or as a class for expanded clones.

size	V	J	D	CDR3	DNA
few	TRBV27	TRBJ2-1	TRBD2	CASSLSGSGSFEQFF	TGTGCCAGCAGTTTATCGGGTAGCGGGAGCTTTGAGCAGTTCTTC
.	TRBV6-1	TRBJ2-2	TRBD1	CASSSRQGTGELFF	TGTGCCAGCAGTAGTAGACAGGGGACCGGGGAGCTGTTTTTT
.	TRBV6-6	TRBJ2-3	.	CASSYSTADTQYF	TGTGCCAGCAGTTACTCGACCGCAGATACGCAGTATTTT
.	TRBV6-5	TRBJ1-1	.	CASSYMMGYTEAFF	TGTGCCAGCAGTTACATGATGGGCTACACTGAAGCTTTCTTT
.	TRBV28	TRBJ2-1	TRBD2	CASSLALAGEYEQFF	TGTGCCAGCAGTTTAGCACTAGCGGGAGAGTATGAGCAGTTCTTC
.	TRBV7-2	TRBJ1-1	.	CASSLDRGARLAFF	TGTGCCAGCAGCTTAGACCGGGGGGCAAGGTTAGCTTTCTTT
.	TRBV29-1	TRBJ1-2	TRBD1	CSVEKGANYGYTF	TGCAGCGTAGAAAAGGGGGCCAACTATGGCTACACCTTC
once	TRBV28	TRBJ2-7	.	CASSLSGREQYF	TGTGCCAGCAGTTTATCGGGACGCGAGCAGTACTTC
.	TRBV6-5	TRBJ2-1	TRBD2	CASSLAGTRFDEQFF	TGTGCCAGCAGTTTAGCCGGGACTAGATTCGATGAGCAGTTCTTC
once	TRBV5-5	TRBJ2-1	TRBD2	CASSITSGSYNEQFF	TGTGCCAGCAGCATTACTAGCGGGAGTTACAATGAGCAGTTCTTC
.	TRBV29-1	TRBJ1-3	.	CSVEDDNGNTIYF	TGCAGCGTTGAAGACGACAACGGAAACACCATATATTTT
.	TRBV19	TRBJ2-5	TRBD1	CASSPQDRRQETQYF	TGTGCCAGTAGTCCCCAGGACAGGAGACAAGAGACCCAGTACTTC
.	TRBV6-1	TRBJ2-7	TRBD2	CASSGRRGRISGTYEQYF	TGTGCCAGCAGTGGCCGTCGCGGGAGGATTTCAGGGACGTACGAGCAGTACTTC
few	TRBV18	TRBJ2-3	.	CASSPLGPDTQYF	TGTGCCAGCTCACCACTAGGGCCAGATACGCAGTATTTT
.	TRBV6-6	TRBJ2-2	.	CASNAGLAGGELFF	TGTGCCAGCAACGCAGGGTTGGCTGGCGGGGAGCTGTTTTTT
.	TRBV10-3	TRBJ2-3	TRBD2	CAISDLGTSGRPLGGTDTQYF	TGTGCCATCAGTGATCTTGGGACTAGCGGGAGACCCCTTGGGGGCACAGATACGCAGTATTTT
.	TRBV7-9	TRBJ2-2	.	CAAEEEGAIRTGELFF	TGTGCCGCAGAAGAGGAGGGGGCGATACGCACCGGGGAGCTGTTTTTT
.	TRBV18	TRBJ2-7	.	CASFGSSREQYF	TGTGCCAGCTTTGGTAGCTCGCGCGAGCAGTACTTC
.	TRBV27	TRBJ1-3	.	CASSSSGMNTIYF	TGTGCCAGCAGTTCCTCGGGTATGAACACCATATATTTT
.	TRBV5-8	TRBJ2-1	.	CASSSDHNRINEQFF	TGTGCCAGCAGCTCCGACCATAACCGTATAAATGAGCAGTTCTTC
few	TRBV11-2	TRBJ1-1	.	CASHGKMNTEAFF	TGTGCCAGCCACGGGAAGATGAACACTGAAGCTTTCTTT
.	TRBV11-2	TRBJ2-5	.	CASSLDTETQYF	TGTGCCAGCAGCTTAGACACAGAGACCCAGTACTTC
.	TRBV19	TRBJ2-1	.	CASSMALVKFF	TGTGCCAGTAGTATGGCACTAGTTAAGTTCTTC
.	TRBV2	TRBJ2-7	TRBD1	CASKARTGDYEQYF	TGTGCCAGCAAAGCCAGGACAGGAGACTACGAGCAGTACTTC
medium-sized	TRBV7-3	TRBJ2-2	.	CASSSGVATGELFF	TGTGCCAGCTCCTCCGGCGTTGCCACCGGGGAGCTGTTTTTT
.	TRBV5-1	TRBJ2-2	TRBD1	CASTQGRVGELFF	TGCGCCAGCACACAGGGGCGGGTCGGGGAGCTGTTTTTT
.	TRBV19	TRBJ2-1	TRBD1	CASSPQGVSYNEQFF	TGTGCCAGTAGTCCCCAGGGGGTCTCCTACAATGAGCAGTTCTTC
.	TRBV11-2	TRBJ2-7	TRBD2	CASSPGTSGTYEQYF	TGTGCCAGCAGCCCCGGGACTAGCGGGACCTACGAGCAGTACTTC
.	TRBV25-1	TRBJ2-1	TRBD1	CASSESVGQGDYNEQFF	TGTGCCAGCAGTGAATCGGTGGGACAGGGGGACTACAATGAGCAGTTCTTC
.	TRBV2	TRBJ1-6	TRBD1	CASSWGQSNSPLHF	TGTGCCAGCAGTTGGGGACAGAGTAATTCACCCCTCCACTTT
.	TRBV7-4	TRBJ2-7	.	CASRLGSPRDEQYF	TGTGCCAGCCGACTTGGGAGCCCTCGGGACGAGCAGTACTTC
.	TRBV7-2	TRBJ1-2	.	CASSLRFPNYGYTF	TGTGCCAGCAGCTTAAGGTTCCCTAACTATGGCTACACCTTC
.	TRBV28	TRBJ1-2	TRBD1	CASSPLPFGTGGRGYTF	TGTGCCAGCAGCCCCCTGCCGTTCGGGACAGGGGGGCGTGGCTACACCTTC
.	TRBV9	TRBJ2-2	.	CASSVARTGELFF	TGTGCCAGCAGCGTGGCTAGGACCGGGGAGCTGTTTTTT